Below are 24 T cell receptor beta chains sequenced from a single sample in a study of cytomegalovirus exposure and HLA in healthy donors. Researchers ran the PCR with 60 Vbeta and 13 Jbeta primers. TCRdb's table, derived via immunoSEQ multiplex PCR, lists solely in-frame clones and lacks some. The data show around 150,000 clones, with 70% to 80% seen just once and around 2% held by the top ten. Sequences were obtained from PBMCs. These receptors came from a man between 50 and 59 years old in good health and CMV-seropositive.

V usage is TRBV6-1 and J usage is TRBJ1-5; TRBD1 matches at 8 bases. Germline V CDR1 and CDR2: MNHNS, SASEGT. V was clipped by 3 bases and J by 0 bases; unmatched bases: 7. The CDR3 runs 17 residues. The chain's CDR3 is CASSETGAGDSNQPQHF. DNA of the CDR3: TGTGCCAGCAGTGAGACAGGGGCTGGGGATAGCAATCAGCCCCAGCATTTT.

V gene TRBV19 combines with J gene TRBJ1-5; 9 bases agree with TRBD1. V dropped 6 bases and J dropped 1; count of bases not matched to a gene: 7. The CDR3 contains 16 residues. The germline V gene has CDR1 LNHDA and CDR2 SQIVND (reference sequence). CDR3 in amino acids: CASRHDRGISNQPQHF. For the CDR3, the DNA is TGTGCCAGTAGACATGACAGGGGGATAAGCAATCAGCCCCAGCATTTT.

V and J are TRBV6-1 and TRBJ1-1, with 7 bases lining up with TRBD1. Germline V lookup: CDR1 MNHNS, CDR2 SASEGT. The CDR3 has 14 amino acids. V was clipped by 7 bases and J by 2 bases; unmatched bases: 7. CDR3 loop: CASNLDRSNTEAFF. Here the CDR3 DNA reads TGTGCCAGCAACCTGGACAGGAGCAACACTGAAGCTTTCTTT.

The chain recombines TRBV7-2 with TRBJ2-3; 8 nucleotides align to TRBD2. This CDR3 comprises 15 residues. Germline V gene lookup returns CDR1 SGHTA and CDR2 FQGNSA. The V and J ends lost 3 bases and 4 bases, in that order; junction bases with no gene match: 6. The CDR3 sequence: CASSLRSSGSDTQYF. CDR3 DNA sequence: TGTGCCAGCAGCTTGCGATCTAGCGGGTCAGATACGCAGTATTTT.

This chain uses TRBV9 with TRBJ2-3; no clear D gene. The CDR3 is made up of 15 amino acids. V lost 0 bases and J 0 bases, leaving 8 bases between the germline ends. Germline V gene data show CDR1 as SGDLS and CDR2 as YYNGEE. The CDR3 loop reads CASSVVGVSTDTQYF. CDR3 in DNA: TGTGCCAGCAGCGTAGTCGGTGTGAGCACAGATACGCAGTATTTT. Based on the CDR3 plus reference TRBV9 and TRBJ2-3, the full variable domain is DSGVTQTPKHLITATGQRVTLRCSPRSGDLSVYWYQQSLDQGLQFLIQYYNGEERAKGNILERFSAQQFPDLHSELNLSSLELGDSALYFCASSVVGVSTDTQYFGPGTRLTVL.

This clone showed up just a few times. V and J are TRBV5-6 and TRBJ2-3; no firm D call. The CDR3 covers 11 residues. V was pared by 1 base and J by 6 bases, with 3 bases between. Germline assignment: CDR1 SGHDT and CDR2 YYEEEE. The CDR3 DNA reads as TGTGCCAGCAGCTTGTCGGATACGCAGTATTTT. It specifies CASSLSDTQYF.

The chain employs TRBV19 and TRBJ1-2; 7 bases align to TRBD1. The germline gives CDR1 LNHDA, CDR2 SQIVND (reference sequence). V gave up 10 bases and J gave up 4 bases; unmatched junction bases: 12. CDR3 length: 14 amino acids. This chain's CDR3 is CATHSRQGVYGYTF. As DNA, the CDR3 is TGTGCCACCCACTCAAGACAGGGCGTCTATGGCTACACCTTC.

This clone has just a few counts. V gene TRBV27 combines with J gene TRBJ2-7; D might be TRBD2 (6 bases). Germline V CDR1 and CDR2: MNHEY, SMNVEV (reference sequence). This CDR3 region has 14 residues. V lost 5 bases and J 6 bases, leaving 17 bases between the germline ends. CDR3 DNA sequence: TGTGCCAGCAGTACCCCCGGGACTCTCCCCGAGCAGTACTTC. This sequence encodes CASSTPGTLPEQYF.

This chain joins TRBV7-9 and TRBJ2-1; D is uncertain. Germline-derived CDR1 and CDR2 are SEHNR and FQNEAQ (reference sequence). The CDR3 extends over 14 amino acids. V lost 6 bases and J lost 0, with 9 bases in between. The CDR3 protein is CASREVSSYNEQFF. The CDR3, as DNA: TGTGCCAGCAGAGAGGTGAGCTCCTACAATGAGCAGTTCTTC.

The chain employs TRBV7-9 and TRBJ2-1; D gene uncertain. V lost 4 bases and J 9 bases, leaving 13 bases between the germline ends. The V gene's germline CDR1 is SEHNR and CDR2 FQNEAQ (reference sequence). This CDR3 comprises 13 residues. CDR3 DNA: TGTGCCAGCAGCTCTCTACCGGTTGGTGAGCAGTTCTTC. This gives the protein CASSSLPVGEQFF.

This clone was picked up one time. The chain employs TRBV21-1 and TRBJ2-3; TRBD2, the table's D call, was not compared with the DNA. TRBV21-1 is deemed a pseudogene. The CDR3 extends over 21 amino acids. CDR3 sequence: CASSKPALGTSGGAGTDTQYF. CDR3 DNA: TGTGCCAGCAGCAAACCGGCTTTGGGGACTAGCGGGGGGGCTGGCACAGATACGCAGTATTTT.

This chain uses TRBV12-5 with TRBJ1-2; D is possibly TRBD1 (6 bases). This CDR3 is built from 14 residues. CDR1 is LGHNT and CDR2 is FRNRAP in the germline V gene. With 1 base removed from V and 8 bases from J, the gap between germline ends came to 14 bases. The CDR3 coding sequence is TGTGCTAGTGGTTTGGCCGGGACAACGGGGGGCTACACCTTC. Protein product: CASGLAGTTGGYTF. Drawing the rest from reference TRBV12-5 and TRBJ1-2, the complete variable domain is DARVTQTPRHKVTEMGQEVTMRCQPILGHNTVFWYRQTMMQGLELLAYFRNRAPLDDSGMPKDRFSAEMPDATLATLKIQPSEPRDSAVYFCASGLAGTTGGYTFGSGTRLTVV.

The chain combines TRBV5-6 with TRBJ2-7, with a possible D match to TRBD2 (7 bases). The CDR3 length is 15 residues. Trimming took 4 bases from V and 3 from J, leaving 17 bases between them. CDR1 and CDR2 (germline): SGHDT, YYEEEE. The CDR3 region is CASSQDLGGHYEQYF. For the CDR3, the DNA is TGTGCCAGCAGCCAGGACCTGGGGGGGCACTACGAGCAGTACTTC. Combining the CDR3 with reference TRBV5-6 and TRBJ2-7 gives the whole variable domain DAGVTQSPTHLIKTRGQQVTLRCSPKSGHDTVSWYQQALGQGPQFIFQYYEEEERQRGNFPDRFSGHQFPNYSSELNVNALLLGDSALYLCASSQDLGGHYEQYFGPGTRLTVT.

The chain employs TRBV4-1 and TRBJ1-2, with 10 bases matching TRBD1. CDR3 size: 16 residues. V shed 2 bases, J shed 2 bases, and the junction held 5 bases outside the gene matches. Germline V gives CDR1 MGHRA, CDR2 YSYEKL. The chain's CDR3 is CASSQIRTGGNYGYTF. In DNA, the CDR3 is TGCGCCAGCAGCCAAATTCGGACAGGGGGGAACTATGGCTACACCTTC.

The chain recombines TRBV7-2 with TRBJ1-4; weak D call: TRBD1 (5 bases). V was shortened by 4 bases and J by 6 bases, with 15 bases between the two germline ends. The germline gives CDR1 SGHTA, CDR2 FQGNSA. The length of the CDR3 is 15 residues. The CDR3 coding sequence is TGTGCCAGCAGCTACGGGTCCCGGGGGTATGAAAAACTGTTTTTT. This encodes CASSYGSRGYEKLFF.

The chain links TRBV4-3 to TRBJ1-2; D call uncertain. Trimming took 0 bases from V and 4 from J, leaving 12 bases between them. The CDR3 has 15 residues. CDR1 and CDR2 (germline): LGHNA, YSLEER. Here the CDR3 DNA reads TGCGCCAGCAGCCAAGAGAAAAGACTAGGCTATGGCTACACCTTC. This translates into CASSQEKRLGYGYTF.

This chain joins TRBV29-1 and TRBJ2-2, with unresolved D. The V and J ends lost 7 bases and 0 bases respectively, with 3 bases between them. The CDR3 runs to 11 residues. Per germline, CDR1 SQVTM and CDR2 ANQGSEA. The DNA of the CDR3 is TGCAGCGCCGCGAACACCGGGGAGCTGTTTTTT. Protein sequence: CSAANTGELFF.

This clone was observed once. The chain employs TRBV4-1 and TRBJ2-5, with TRBD2 identical over 9 bases. The CDR3 length is 16 residues. CDR1 is MGHRA, CDR2 YSYEKL, per germline. V lost 0 bases and J lost 1; bases outside the gene matches: 3. For the CDR3, the DNA is TGCGCCAGCAGCCAAGACGGGACTAGCTTCCAAGAGACCCAGTACTTC. This gives the protein CASSQDGTSFQETQYF.

The chain combines TRBV7-9 with TRBJ2-7; a weak D match, TRBD1 (5 bases). The germline V gene has CDR1 SEHNR and CDR2 FQNEAQ (reference sequence). This CDR3 has 14 amino acids. With 0 bases removed from V and 4 bases from J, the gap between germline ends came to 10 bases. CDR3 residues: CASSLAWGKYEQYF. The DNA of the CDR3 is TGTGCCAGCAGCTTAGCGTGGGGCAAATACGAGCAGTACTTC.

In its sample, this clone was seen a few times. The chain carries TRBV4-2 and TRBJ2-3; 7 bases match TRBD2. Losses at the gene ends were 4 bases for V and 3 bases for J; bases not matched to a gene: 10. There are 16 residues in the CDR3. The germline CDR1 and CDR2 sequences are LGHNA and YNFKEQ. For the CDR3, the DNA is TGTGCCAGCAGCCTGGCCGCGGGGGAAGGGACAGATACGCAGTATTTT. This sequence encodes CASSLAAGEGTDTQYF.

The V and J genes are TRBV5-1 and TRBJ1-6; 8 positions match TRBD1. V shed 3 bases and J 7 bases; nucleotides not matched to a gene: 9. CDR1 SGHRS and CDR2 YFSETQ come from the germline V gene. This CDR3 spans 16 amino acids. The CDR3 DNA follows: TGCGCCAGCAGCTCCGATCCCGGGACAGGCAATTCACCCCTCCACTTT. This encodes CASSSDPGTGNSPLHF.

The sample holds a few counts of this clone. The chain is built from TRBV2 and TRBJ1-1; possible D gene TRBD1, 5 bases. The CDR3 sequence is 13 residues long. V shed 7 bases and J shed 2 bases, with 11 bases lying between them. CDR1 and CDR2 from the germline V gene are SNHLY and FYNNEI. The CDR3 loop reads CASTTGVNTEAFF. CDR3 DNA: TGTGCCAGCACTACGGGGGTCAACACTGAAGCTTTCTTT. Filled out from reference TRBV2 and TRBJ1-1, the complete variable domain reads EPEVTQTPSHQVTQMGQEVILRCVPISNHLYFYWYRQILGQKVEFLVSFYNNEISEKSEIFDDQFSVERPDGSNFTLKIRSTKLEDSAMYFCASTTGVNTEAFFGQGTRLTVV.

This clone has only one observation. This chain uses TRBV7-9 with TRBJ2-5; 9 bases align to TRBD1. CDR1 is SEHNR and CDR2 is FQNEAQ in the germline V gene (reference sequence). V was clipped by 5 bases and J by 3 bases; unmatched bases: 4. The CDR3 extends over 14 amino acids. CDR3 amino acids: CASSHRTGEETQYF. Here the CDR3 DNA reads TGTGCCAGCAGCCACAGGACAGGGGAAGAGACCCAGTACTTC.

V and J are TRBV7-2 and TRBJ1-1; no clear D gene. CDR1 is SGHTA, CDR2 FQGNSA, per germline. This CDR3 comprises 15 residues. V was clipped by 5 bases and J by 1 base, with 14 bases between them. The CDR3: CASSLPVRQNTEAFF. In DNA form, the CDR3 reads TGTGCCAGCAGCCTTCCAGTGAGACAGAACACTGAAGCTTTCTTT.